The T cell receptor (beta chain) under discussion was sequenced for a study of cytotoxic CD8 clonotypes in ibrutinib-treated CLL (TCRdb year 2021). Some background on the complete study: In this cohort, approximately 15 patients were treatment-naive and about ten were relapsed/refractory, while 17 to 18 had unmutated IGHV. Responses were partial in roughly 25 patients and complete in 2; after median around 65 months follow-up, roughly 14 stayed in remission and 12 progressed. Samples at response were collected after a median of about twelve months of treatment, with a range of about 6 to 40 months. On average, each sample had roughly 250,000 productive templates and roughly 95,000 productive rearrangements. Of the 90 or so participants in the trial, about two dozen had longitudinal samples available. Cryopreserved peripheral blood mononuclear cells were collected at three points: before therapy, at response, and at either sustained remission or disease progression. Every sample from remission and from progressive disease was obtained while the patients were still on ibrutinib. Results the study describes overall, beyond this receptor: Baseline clonality was found to be higher than that of age-matched healthy donors and was strongly correlated with circulating CD8+ T-cell counts. At ibrutinib response clonality went up, during sustained remission it held steady, and at progression it dropped back toward baseline. Public clonotypes were found to be uncommon and were observed to contract or remain stable during treatment; the increase in clonality was shown to reflect expansion of private clonotypes at ibrutinib response. Sampling times were not matched between patients in sustained remission and patients whose disease was progressing, and lymph node repertoires were not examined.

From the cysteine through the phenylalanine, the CDR3 covers 13 amino acids. The entry retains the CDR3 DNA only, 39 bases that are in frame from base 1. Per the germline V gene (reference sequence), LNHDA is the CDR1 and SQIVND is the CDR2. Relative to germline, V is 6 bases shorter and J is 9 bases shorter, with 14 bases between their ends. What the time point label conveys for this sample: approximately eleven months on ibrutinib. Around 2 micrograms of genomic DNA were extracted from cryopreserved PBMCs for TCR beta library preparation. Longitudinal blood samples from CLL patients on ibrutinib monotherapy underwent high-throughput TCR beta sequencing. The patients took part in an open-label, single-center phase 2 trial of ibrutinib monotherapy. Details on this clone: There is no known antigen for this receptor. It has no much larger one-base neighbor in the sample; base qualities were not kept.

On a MiSeq, deep resolution sequencing aimed for a depth between 1 in 1 million and 1 in 200,000 T cells, with each clonotype covered 10x on average. The immunoSEQ hsTCRB Kit was used to generate the TCR beta libraries. Concerning the study's data processing: The data were analyzed with ImmunoSEQ Analyzer and ImmunoSEQ Data Assistant, and V, D and J gene assignments followed IMGT definitions. Clonality, which ranges from 0 to 1, was calculated as one minus the normalized Shannon entropy of productive rearrangement frequencies. Only overrepresented clonotypes making up at least 0.05% of the repertoire of each patient were included in the public clonotype analysis. Roughly 12 age-matched healthy donor repertoires from immuneACCESS were used as controls for clonality. Entries here come from immuneACCESS through TCRdb and include only in-frame sequences with V and J called. Some clones fail to appear in such tables; in the studies checked, an unresolved V gene covers under half of the shortfall, and the cause of the remainder is unknown. From that table come the V and J calls and clone size; the DNA was used to work out D and trimming. Present in this sample are approximately 45,000 clones, 69% of which were seen just once. The ten largest make up roughly 12% of the sample.

This clonotype was obtained from a human donor with chronic lymphocytic leukemia. The sequence is built from TRBV19 and TRBJ2-2; TRBD1 is a possible D gene, resting on 5 matching bases. Sample: PBMCs, taken after 12 months of ibrutinib treatment. The DNA sequence is TGTGCCAGTAGCCCGCAGGGTCCCAGGGAGCTGTTTTTT. Its protein reads: CASSPQGPRELFF.